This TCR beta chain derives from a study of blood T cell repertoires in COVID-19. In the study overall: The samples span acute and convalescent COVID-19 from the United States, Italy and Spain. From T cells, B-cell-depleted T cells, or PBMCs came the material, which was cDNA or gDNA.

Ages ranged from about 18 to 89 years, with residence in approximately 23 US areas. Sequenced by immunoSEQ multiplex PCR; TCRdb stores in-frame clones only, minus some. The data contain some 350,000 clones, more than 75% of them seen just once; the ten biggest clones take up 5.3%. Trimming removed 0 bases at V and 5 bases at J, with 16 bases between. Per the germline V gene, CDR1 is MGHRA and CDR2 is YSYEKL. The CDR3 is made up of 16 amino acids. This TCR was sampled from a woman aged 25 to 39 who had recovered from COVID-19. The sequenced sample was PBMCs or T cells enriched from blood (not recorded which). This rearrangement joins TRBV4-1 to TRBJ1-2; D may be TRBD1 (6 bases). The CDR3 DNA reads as TGCGCCAGCAGCCAAGATTCGGCGGTGAGGGGGTATGGCTACACCTTC. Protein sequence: CASSQDSAVRGYGYTF.